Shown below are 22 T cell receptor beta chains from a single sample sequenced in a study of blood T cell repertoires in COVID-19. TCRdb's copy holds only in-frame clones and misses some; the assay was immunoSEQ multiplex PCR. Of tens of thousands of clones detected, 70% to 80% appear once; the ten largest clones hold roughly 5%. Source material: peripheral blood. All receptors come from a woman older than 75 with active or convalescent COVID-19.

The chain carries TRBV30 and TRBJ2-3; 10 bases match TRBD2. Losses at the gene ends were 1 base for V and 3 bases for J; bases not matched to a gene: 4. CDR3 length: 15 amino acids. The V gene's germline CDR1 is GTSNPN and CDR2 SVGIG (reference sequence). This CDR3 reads CAWSGLAGATDTQYF. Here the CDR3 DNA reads TGTGCCTGGAGTGGGCTAGCGGGAGCAACAGATACGCAGTATTTT.

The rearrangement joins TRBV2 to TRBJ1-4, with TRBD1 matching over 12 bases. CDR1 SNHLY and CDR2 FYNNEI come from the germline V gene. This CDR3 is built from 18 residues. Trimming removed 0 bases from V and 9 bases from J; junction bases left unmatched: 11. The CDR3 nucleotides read TGTGCCAGCAGTGAAGCGCTTGGGACAGGGGGCGGAAGGAAAAAACTGTTTTTT. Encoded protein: CASSEALGTGGGRKKLFF.

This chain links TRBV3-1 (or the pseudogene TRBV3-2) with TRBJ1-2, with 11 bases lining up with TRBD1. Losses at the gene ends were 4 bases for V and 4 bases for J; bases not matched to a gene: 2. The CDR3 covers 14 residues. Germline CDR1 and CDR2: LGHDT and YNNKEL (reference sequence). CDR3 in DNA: TGTGCCAGCAGCCGGGGACAGGGGGGCTATGGCTACACCTTC. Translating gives CASSRGQGGYGYTF.

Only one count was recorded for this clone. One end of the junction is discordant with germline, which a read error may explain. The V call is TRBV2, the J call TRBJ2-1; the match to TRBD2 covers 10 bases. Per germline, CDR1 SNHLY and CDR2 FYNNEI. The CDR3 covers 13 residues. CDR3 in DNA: TGTGCCTGCAGGCCTAGCGGGAGAAATGAGCAGTTCTTC. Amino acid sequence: CACRPSGRNEQFF. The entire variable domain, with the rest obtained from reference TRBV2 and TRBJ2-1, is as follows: EPEVTQTPSHQVTQMGQEVILRCVPISNHLYFYWYRQILGQKVEFLVSFYNNEISEKSEIFDDQFSVERPDGSNFTLKIRSTKLEDSAMYFCACRPSGRNEQFFGPGTRLTVL.

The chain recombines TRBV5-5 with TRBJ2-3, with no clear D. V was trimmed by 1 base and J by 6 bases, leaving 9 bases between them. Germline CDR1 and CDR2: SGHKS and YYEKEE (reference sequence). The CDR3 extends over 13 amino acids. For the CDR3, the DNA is TGTGCCAGCAGCTTGCAGACTTCGGATACGCAGTATTTT. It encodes CASSLQTSDTQYF.

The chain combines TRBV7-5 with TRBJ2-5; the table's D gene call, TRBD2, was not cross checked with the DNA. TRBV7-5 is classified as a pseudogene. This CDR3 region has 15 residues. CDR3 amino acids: CARSPRLLAGGMGYF. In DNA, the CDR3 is TGTGCCAGAAGCCCACGACTACTAGCGGGAGGGATGGGATACTTC.

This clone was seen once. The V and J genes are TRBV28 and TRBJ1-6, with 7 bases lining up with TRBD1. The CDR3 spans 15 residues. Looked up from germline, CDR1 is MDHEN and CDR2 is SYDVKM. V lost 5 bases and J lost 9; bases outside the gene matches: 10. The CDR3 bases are TGTGCCAGCAGTACTTACAGGGGAATCGGTTCACCCCTCCACTTT. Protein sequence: CASSTYRGIGSPLHF.

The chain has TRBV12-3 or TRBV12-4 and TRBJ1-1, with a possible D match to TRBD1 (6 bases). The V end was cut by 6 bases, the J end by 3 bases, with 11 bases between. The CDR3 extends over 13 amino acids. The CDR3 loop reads CASRVGQYTEAFF. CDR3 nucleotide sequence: TGTGCCAGCAGGGTGGGACAATACACTGAAGCTTTCTTT.

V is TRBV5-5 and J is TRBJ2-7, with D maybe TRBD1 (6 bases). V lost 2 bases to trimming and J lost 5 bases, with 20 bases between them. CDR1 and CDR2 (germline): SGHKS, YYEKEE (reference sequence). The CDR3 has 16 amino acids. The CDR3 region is CASSFRDKQLFHEQYF. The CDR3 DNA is TGTGCCAGCAGCTTTCGGGACAAGCAGTTGTTCCACGAGCAGTACTTC.

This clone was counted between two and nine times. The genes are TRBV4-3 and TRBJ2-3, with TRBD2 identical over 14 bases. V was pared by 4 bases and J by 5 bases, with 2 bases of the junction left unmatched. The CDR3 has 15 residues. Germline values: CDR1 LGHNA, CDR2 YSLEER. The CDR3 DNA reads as TGCGCCAGCAGCCCGGGACTAGCGGGAGAAGATACGCAGTATTTT. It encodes CASSPGLAGEDTQYF.

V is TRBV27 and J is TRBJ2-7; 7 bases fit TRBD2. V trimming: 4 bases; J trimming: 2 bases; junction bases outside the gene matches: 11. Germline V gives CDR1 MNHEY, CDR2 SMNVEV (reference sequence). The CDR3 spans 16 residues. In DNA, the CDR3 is TGTGCCAGCAGTTACCAGGGACTACAAGATCCCTACGAGCAGTACTTC. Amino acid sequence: CASSYQGLQDPYEQYF.

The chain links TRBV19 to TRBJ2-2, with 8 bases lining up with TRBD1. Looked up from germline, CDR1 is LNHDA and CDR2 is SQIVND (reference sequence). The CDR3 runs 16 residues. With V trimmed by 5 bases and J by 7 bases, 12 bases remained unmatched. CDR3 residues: CASSGQGIVFGGELFF. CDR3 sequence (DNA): TGTGCCAGTAGTGGACAGGGCATAGTATTTGGCGGGGAGCTGTTTTTT. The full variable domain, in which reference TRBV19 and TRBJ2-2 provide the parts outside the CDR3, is DGGITQSPKYLFRKEGQNVTLSCEQNLNHDAMYWYRQDPGQGLRLIYYSQIVNDFQKGDIAEGYSVSREKKESFPLTVTSAQKNPTAFYLCASSGQGIVFGGELFFGEGSRLTVL.

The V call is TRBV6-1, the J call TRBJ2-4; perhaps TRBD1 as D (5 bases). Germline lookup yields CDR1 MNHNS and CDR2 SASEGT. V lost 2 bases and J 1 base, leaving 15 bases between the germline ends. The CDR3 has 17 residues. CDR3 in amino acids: CASSEMSPGLAKNIQYF. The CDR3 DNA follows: TGTGCCAGCAGTGAAATGAGTCCAGGGTTGGCCAAAAACATTCAGTACTTC.

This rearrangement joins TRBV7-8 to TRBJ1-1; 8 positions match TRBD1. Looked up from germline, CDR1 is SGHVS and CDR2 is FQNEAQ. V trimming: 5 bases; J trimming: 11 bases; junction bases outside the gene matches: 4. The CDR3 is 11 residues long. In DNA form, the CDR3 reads TGTGCCAGCAGCCAGGGGGCAGGTGCTTTCTTT. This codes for CASSQGAGAFF.

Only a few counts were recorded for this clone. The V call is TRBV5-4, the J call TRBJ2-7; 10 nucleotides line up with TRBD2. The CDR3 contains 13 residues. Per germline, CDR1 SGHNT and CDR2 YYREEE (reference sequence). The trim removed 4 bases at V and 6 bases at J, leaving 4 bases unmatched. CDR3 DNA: TGTGCCAGCAGCCCCGGACTAGCGGTCGAGCAGTACTTC. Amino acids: CASSPGLAVEQYF.

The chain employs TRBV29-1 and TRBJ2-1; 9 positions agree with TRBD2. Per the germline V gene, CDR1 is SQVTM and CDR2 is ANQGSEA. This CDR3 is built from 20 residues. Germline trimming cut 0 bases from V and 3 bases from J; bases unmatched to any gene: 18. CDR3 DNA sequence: TGCAGCGTTGAAGATGTTTTTAGGGCTAGCGGGATGGGCGGCTACAATGAGCAGTTCTTC. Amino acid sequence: CSVEDVFRASGMGGYNEQFF.

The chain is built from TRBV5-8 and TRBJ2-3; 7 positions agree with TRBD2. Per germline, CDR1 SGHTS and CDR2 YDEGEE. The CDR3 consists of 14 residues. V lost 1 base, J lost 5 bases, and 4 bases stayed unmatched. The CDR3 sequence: CASSLRAGQDTQYF. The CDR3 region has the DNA TGTGCCAGCAGCTTGCGAGCGGGGCAAGATACGCAGTATTTT.

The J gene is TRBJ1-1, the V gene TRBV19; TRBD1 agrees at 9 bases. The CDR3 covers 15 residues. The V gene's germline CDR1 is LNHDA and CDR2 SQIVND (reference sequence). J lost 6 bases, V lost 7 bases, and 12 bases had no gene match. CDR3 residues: CASKGQGLDNSEAFF. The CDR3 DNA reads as TGTGCCAGTAAGGGACAGGGCCTCGACAACTCTGAAGCTTTCTTT.

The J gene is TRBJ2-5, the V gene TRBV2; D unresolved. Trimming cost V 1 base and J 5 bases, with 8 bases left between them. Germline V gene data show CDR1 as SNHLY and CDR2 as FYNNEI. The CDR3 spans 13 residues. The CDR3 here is CASSEGSWETQYF. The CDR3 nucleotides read TGTGCCAGCAGTGAAGGAAGCTGGGAGACCCAGTACTTC.

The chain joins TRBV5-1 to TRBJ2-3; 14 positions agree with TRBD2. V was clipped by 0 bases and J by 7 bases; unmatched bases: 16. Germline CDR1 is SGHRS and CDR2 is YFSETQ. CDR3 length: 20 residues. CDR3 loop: CASSLAPRLAGGPKINTQYF. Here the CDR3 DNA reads TGCGCCAGCAGCTTGGCCCCGCGACTAGCGGGAGGGCCTAAGATAAATACGCAGTATTTT. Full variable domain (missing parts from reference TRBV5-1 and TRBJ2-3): KAGVTQTPRYLIKTRGQQVTLSCSPISGHRSVSWYQQTPGQGLQFLFEYFSETQRNKGNFPGRFSGRQFSNSRSEMNVSTLELGDSALYLCASSLAPRLAGGPKINTQYFGPGTRLTVL.

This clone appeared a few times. The CDR3 reads CASSPWLSQPQHF. CDR3 nucleotides: TGTGCCAGCAGTCCATGGTTGAGTCAGCCCCAGCATTTT. The chain links TRBV27 to TRBJ1-5; D remains unclear. With 5 bases removed from V and 6 bases from J, the gap between germline ends came to 11 bases. CDR1 and CDR2 from the germline V gene are MNHEY and SMNVEV (reference sequence). There are 13 residues in the CDR3.

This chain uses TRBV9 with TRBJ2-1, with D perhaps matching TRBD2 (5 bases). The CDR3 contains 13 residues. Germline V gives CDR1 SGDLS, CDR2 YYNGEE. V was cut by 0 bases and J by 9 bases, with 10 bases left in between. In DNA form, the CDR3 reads TGTGCCAGCAGCGTAGGGACTTCCACTGAGCAGTTCTTC. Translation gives CASSVGTSTEQFF. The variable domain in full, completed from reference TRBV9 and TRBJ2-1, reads DSGVTQTPKHLITATGQRVTLRCSPRSGDLSVYWYQQSLDQGLQFLIQYYNGEERAKGNILERFSAQQFPDLHSELNLSSLELGDSALYFCASSVGTSTEQFFGPGTRLTVL.